This T cell receptor (beta chain) was recovered during a study of blood T cell repertoires in COVID-19. The assay was immunoSEQ multiplex PCR, and TCRdb's table has in-frame clones only and misses some. The table records roughly 270,000 clones, around 90% of them present only once. This clonotype was sampled from a man in his late teens or twenties with active or convalescent COVID-19. What was sequenced was peripheral blood.

The CDR3 reads CASSYTSGGTKYQETQYF. The CDR3 DNA reads TGTGCCAGCAGCTATACTAGCGGGGGGACTAAGTACCAAGAGACCCAGTACTTC. V gene TRBV3-1 (or the pseudogene TRBV3-2) combines with J gene TRBJ2-5, with 12 nucleotides matching TRBD2. The CDR3 loop spans 18 amino acids. Trimming removed 5 bases from V and 0 bases from J; junction bases left unmatched: 10. Germline V gene sequence: CDR1 LGHDT, CDR2 YNNKEL (reference sequence).